This T cell receptor beta chain was retrieved from a study of shared clonotypes between healthy human individuals. Study at large: The people who gave samples were a couple of women and three men aged 18 to 49.

Study observations and caveats: Even with large depth, rarefaction showed that sorted-subset sequencing was incomplete. The study sampled only blood, and tissue repertoires likely differ.

Profiling relied on immunoSEQ multiplex PCR, and the TCRdb table lists in-frame clones only, not all of them. The sample includes some 2 million clones, about 95% of them seen just once. As regards this clone: Its antigen is not identified.

Naive CD8 cells, CD45RO-negative and positively selected for CCR7, excluded terminally differentiated effector memory CD45RA+ cells. Sequencing was performed on naive CD8+ T cells sorted from blood. This clonotype was obtained from a man between 18 and 35 years old in good health.

CDR3: CASSEEGERTDTQYF. In nucleotides, the CDR3 is TGCGCCAGCAGTGAAGAGGGAGAACGGACAGATACGCAGTATTTT. V and J are TRBV10-2 and TRBJ2-3; maybe TRBD2 (5 bases). V dropped 3 bases and J dropped 3 bases, with 13 bases sitting between them. Germline V gene lookup returns CDR1 WSHSY and CDR2 SAAADI. The CDR3 covers 15 residues.